Included here is one T cell receptor beta chain sequence, with context. What it binds is unknown. The donors, all of them Caucasian adults, lived in Nashville, Tennessee. This record belongs to a study of shared clonotypes between healthy human individuals. Trimming shortened V by 3 bases and J by 5 bases, and 19 bases separated the two germline ends. The CDR3 spans 16 residues. From germline, CDR1 is MGHDK and CDR2 SYGVNS. The data were produced by immunoSEQ multiplex PCR, yet TCRdb's version contains in-frame clones alone and is incomplete. Of 2 million to 2.5 million clones in the sample, 85% to 95% were seen once. Study-level results: Four donors shared about 4.5% of their naive CD4 clonotypes.

Sequencing was done on a sample of naive CD4+ T cells from PBMCs. Subset described: CD45RA+ positively selected. This clonotype originated in a man between 18 and 29 years old in good health. Some clones in this sample may be carry-over from other donors' samples. The chain employs TRBV25-1 and TRBJ2-5; tentative D call: TRBD2 (7 bases). DNA for the CDR3: TGTGCCAGCAGTGACGGGGGGAGGGGGGCTGAGGAGACCCAGTACTTC. Translated: CASSDGGRGAEETQYF.